One and the same sample provided the 15 T cell receptor beta chains below, sequenced in a study of T cell repertoires and Cas9 in healthy adults. The data were produced by immunoSEQ multiplex PCR, yet TCRdb's version contains in-frame clones alone and is incomplete. The data hold some 14,000 clones, with around 90% observed a single time. Sequenced material: Tregs (CD4+, CD25+, CD127-, CD137-, CD154-) from PBMCs; culture status not recorded. Receptor source: a human donor in good health.

V usage is TRBV6-5 and J usage is TRBJ1-1; a weak D match, TRBD1 (6 bases). The CDR3 runs 14 residues. The V gene's germline CDR1 is MNHEY and CDR2 SVGAGI. The V end lost 5 bases, the J end lost 4 bases, and 14 bases lay between the germline ends. The CDR3: CASSRGVVGTEAFF. CDR3 DNA: TGTGCCAGCAGTAGGGGGGTTGTGGGCACTGAAGCTTTCTTT.

The rearrangement uses TRBV28 and TRBJ2-5, with TRBD2 matching 11 bases. The germline CDR1 and CDR2 sequences are MDHEN and SYDVKM. The CDR3 is 17 residues long. The V segment lost 10 bases and the J segment 4 bases; nucleotides outside the gene matches: 17. The CDR3 DNA follows: TGTGCCACATTTGGTATAGCGGGGGGGTGGAAGGGAGAGACCCAGTACTTC. As protein: CATFGIAGGWKGETQYF.

This sequence joins TRBV6-1 and TRBJ1-2; D possibly corresponds to TRBD1 (6 bases). CDR3 length: 15 residues. Deletions cut 6 bases from V and 8 bases from J, with 22 bases between. Germline V gene sequence: CDR1 MNHNS, CDR2 SASEGT. CDR3 sequence: CASRFIPLGGVGYTF. The CDR3 DNA follows: TGTGCCAGCAGGTTCATCCCCCTTGGGGGCGTCGGCTACACCTTC.

This CDR3 reads CASSLTAGETYEQYF. DNA for the CDR3: TGTGCCAGCAGCTTAACAGCGGGGGAGACGTACGAGCAGTACTTC. The V and J genes are TRBV7-2 and TRBJ2-7, with 8 positions matching TRBD2. CDR3 length equals 15 residues. V lost 2 bases and J lost 4; bases outside the gene matches: 7. Germline CDR1 and CDR2: SGHTA and FQGNSA.

The chain uses TRBV5-6 and TRBJ1-3; D call uncertain. This CDR3 is built from 14 residues. CDR1 and CDR2 (germline): SGHDT, YYEEEE. Trimming removed 1 base at V and 0 bases at J, with 5 bases between. The CDR3 DNA reads as TGTGCCAGCAGCTTGATTAACTCTGGAAACACCATATATTTT. Its protein is CASSLINSGNTIYF.

The rearrangement uses TRBV6-1 and TRBJ1-6, with 9 bases identical to TRBD1. The trim removed 7 bases at V and 6 bases at J, leaving 1 base unmatched. This CDR3 has 13 residues. Germline V gene lookup returns CDR1 MNHNS and CDR2 SASEGT. The CDR3 loop reads CASNRGRNSPLHF. CDR3 bases: TGTGCCAGCAACAGGGGGCGTAATTCACCCCTCCACTTT.

The chain employs TRBV6-5 and TRBJ2-2; D remains unclear. V gave up 2 bases and J gave up 4 bases, with 8 bases separating them. This CDR3 contains 14 residues. Germline CDR1 is MNHEY and CDR2 is SVGAGI. For the CDR3, the DNA is TGTGCCAGCAGTTACGGGCCTCTCACCGGGGAGCTGTTTTTT. Translation: CASSYGPLTGELFF.

The chain employs TRBV2 and TRBJ2-7, with D hard to call. Trimming removed 6 bases at V and 2 bases at J, with 14 bases between. Per the germline V gene, CDR1 is SNHLY and CDR2 is FYNNEI. The CDR3 spans 14 residues. CDR3 region: CASRWNSPAYEQYF. As DNA, the CDR3 is TGTGCCAGCAGATGGAATTCCCCCGCCTACGAGCAGTACTTC.

The CDR3 DNA reads TGTGCCAGCAGCTTGGTCGGAAACACCATATATTTT. It translates to CASSLVGNTIYF. This sequence joins TRBV5-6 and TRBJ1-3; D call uncertain. The CDR3 length is 12 residues. Trimming stripped 0 bases from V and 4 bases from J, with 2 bases between. In germline, CDR1 is SGHDT, CDR2 YYEEEE.

This sequence joins TRBV19 and TRBJ1-5, with D unresolved. The germline V gene has CDR1 LNHDA and CDR2 SQIVND (reference sequence). The CDR3 extends over 14 amino acids. V was shortened by 5 bases and J by 5 bases, with 13 bases between the two germline ends. The CDR3: CASSATRRYQPQHF. In DNA form, the CDR3 reads TGTGCCAGTAGTGCGACCAGAAGATATCAGCCCCAGCATTTT.

V gene TRBV6-1 combines with J gene TRBJ2-6, with D possibly being TRBD1 (6 bases). This CDR3 is built from 19 residues. V was clipped by 2 bases and J by 1 base, with 18 bases between them. Germline CDR1 and CDR2: MNHNS and SASEGT. CDR3 DNA: TGTGCCAGCAGTGAAACTACGACAGGTATCCCTTCTGGGGCCAACGTCCTGACTTTC. It codes for CASSETTTGIPSGANVLTF.

V and J are TRBV5-4 and TRBJ1-3; 9 bases match TRBD1. V dropped 0 bases and J dropped 9; count of bases not matched to a gene: 13. CDR1 SGHNT and CDR2 YYREEE come from the germline V gene (reference sequence). The CDR3 loop spans 17 amino acids. The CDR3 sequence is CASSLGGTGNLLRTIYF. For the CDR3, the DNA is TGTGCCAGCAGCTTGGGTGGGACAGGGAATCTCCTGCGCACCATATATTTT.

V gene TRBV5-1 combines with J gene TRBJ2-7; D possibly corresponds to TRBD1 (6 bases). With 4 bases removed from V and 6 bases from J, the gap between germline ends came to 26 bases. This CDR3 region has 17 residues. Germline-derived CDR1 and CDR2 are SGHRS and YFSETQ. CDR3 sequence (DNA): TGCGCCAGCAGCACAGCTCCGGGACACTCGGGGATTGGCGAGCAGTACTTC. It codes for CASSTAPGHSGIGEQYF.

CDR3 residues: CASSLTGLYNEQFF. CDR3 bases: TGCGCCAGCAGCTTAACGGGCCTTTACAATGAGCAGTTCTTC. V is TRBV5-1 and J is TRBJ2-1; D not certain. The germline CDR1 and CDR2 sequences are SGHRS and YFSETQ. The V and J ends lost 2 bases and 4 bases respectively, with 10 bases between them. The CDR3 runs to 14 residues.

The rearrangement links TRBV10-3 to TRBJ1-2; unclear D gene. Germline assignment: CDR1 ENHRY and CDR2 SYGVKD. Trimming cost V 0 bases and J 5 bases, with 4 bases left between them. The CDR3 spans 12 residues. In DNA, the CDR3 is TGTGCCATCAGTGAGTCGGATTATGGCTACACCTTC. This encodes CAISESDYGYTF.